The 30 T cell receptor beta chains reported below all come from one sample, sequenced in a study of OX40 agonist ivuxolimab in advanced cancers. Profiled with immunoSEQ multiplex PCR; TCRdb holds only in-frame clones, not every one. This sample has some 82,000 clones, with 85% to 95% found just once. The sequencing used CD4+ or CD8+ T cells sorted from blood, collected in a trial of the OX40 agonist ivuxolimab. Every receptor here comes from an adult with an advanced solid tumor such as melanoma, head and neck, liver or kidney cancer.

V usage is TRBV4-3 and J usage is TRBJ2-1; the D gene is possibly TRBD2 (7 bases). The CDR3 is 15 residues long. Trimming stripped 5 bases from V and 5 bases from J, with 16 bases between. Germline V lookup: CDR1 LGHNA, CDR2 YSLEER. The CDR3 loop is CASSTSGGSNNEQFF. Here the CDR3 DNA reads TGCGCCAGCAGCACTTCGGGGGGCTCGAACAATGAGCAGTTCTTC.

The chain combines TRBV4-1 with TRBJ2-7, with D unclear. V gave up 1 base and J gave up 6 bases, with 10 bases separating them. CDR3 size: 13 residues. The V gene's germline CDR1 is MGHRA and CDR2 YSYEKL. CDR3: CASSQVRVGEQYF. CDR3 sequence (DNA): TGCGCCAGCAGCCAAGTACGAGTAGGCGAGCAGTACTTC.

The V call is TRBV7-2, the J call TRBJ2-5; TRBD1 might be the D (5 bases). Trimming removed 3 bases at V and 2 bases at J, with 19 bases between. Germline CDR1 reads SGHTA; CDR2 reads FQGNSA. There are 17 residues in the CDR3. As DNA, the CDR3 is TGTGCCAGCAGCTTTGGTCAGGGAACGAAAATTCAAGAGACCCAGTACTTC. This translates into CASSFGQGTKIQETQYF.

The V and J genes are TRBV9 and TRBJ2-7; D is possibly TRBD1 (6 bases). Germline loops: CDR1 SGDLS, CDR2 YYNGEE. This CDR3 is 13 amino acids long. V lost 3 bases to trimming and J lost 5 bases, with 12 bases between them. The CDR3 sequence is CASSEGGADEQYF. CDR3 nucleotide sequence: TGTGCCAGCAGCGAAGGGGGAGCCGACGAGCAGTACTTC.

The chain recombines TRBV11-3 with TRBJ2-7; D is perhaps TRBD2 (6 bases). This CDR3 comprises 14 residues. Germline CDR1 reads SGHNT; CDR2 reads YENEEA. V was cut by 2 bases and J by 0 bases, with 8 bases left in between. The CDR3 region has the DNA TGTGCCAGCAGCTTACGCGGGGTCTCCTACGAGCAGTACTTC. Translated, it gives CASSLRGVSYEQYF. Full variable domain (remainder filled in from reference TRBV11-3 and TRBJ2-7): EAGVVQSPRYKIIEKKQPVAFWCNPISGHNTLYWYLQNLGQGPELLIRYENEEAVDDSQLPKDRFSAERLKGVDSTLKIQPAELGDSAVYLCASSLRGVSYEQYFGPGTRLTVT.

The chain recombines TRBV7-6 with TRBJ2-5; TRBD2 agrees at 10 bases. There are 16 residues in the CDR3. CDR1 is SGHVS, CDR2 FNYEAQ, per germline. V trimming: 1 base; J trimming: 10 bases; junction bases outside the gene matches: 12. DNA of the CDR3: TGTGCCAGCAGCTTAGGGCTAGCGGGAGAGGTTTCGGTCCAGTACTTC. This translates into CASSLGLAGEVSVQYF.

The chain has TRBV27 and TRBJ2-3, with D tentatively TRBD2 (6 bases). This CDR3 has 15 amino acids. Germline-derived CDR1 and CDR2 are MNHEY and SMNVEV (reference sequence). Trimming left V 2 bases short and J 2 bases short, with 11 bases between. CDR3: CASSLTGLFTDTQYF. The CDR3 nucleotides are TGTGCCAGCAGTTTAACGGGACTTTTCACAGATACGCAGTATTTT.

The rearrangement links TRBV7-2 to TRBJ2-2; D is unresolved. The CDR3 covers 12 residues. V gave up 3 bases and J gave up 7 bases, with 6 bases separating them. Per the germline V gene, CDR1 is SGHTA and CDR2 is FQGNSA. As DNA, the CDR3 is TGTGCCAGCAGCTTCCCGAGCGGGGAGCTGTTTTTT. It encodes CASSFPSGELFF.

CDR3 in DNA: TGTGCCAGCTCACCCCAGCGGGGGGGTGGTGAAAAACTGTTTTTT. Amino acids: CASSPQRGGGEKLFF. The V call is TRBV18, the J call TRBJ1-4; D possibly corresponds to TRBD1 (5 bases). V was pared by 3 bases and J by 7 bases, with 15 bases between. The CDR3 is made up of 15 amino acids. CDR1 is KGHSH, CDR2 LQKENI, per germline.

This clone is labeled as medium-sized. The chain has TRBV4-2 and TRBJ2-3, with 9 positions matching TRBD1. This CDR3 comprises 16 residues. The V segment lost 0 bases and the J segment 3 bases; nucleotides outside the gene matches: 4. Germline V gene sequence: CDR1 LGHNA, CDR2 YNFKEQ. Here the CDR3 DNA reads TGTGCCAGCAGCCAAGAAGGGACAGGGCGGACAGATACGCAGTATTTT. Translating gives CASSQEGTGRTDTQYF.

This chain links TRBV30 with TRBJ1-4; D is unresolved. The ends were cut back, 3 bases at V and 8 bases at J, with 10 bases in the middle. The CDR3 totals 12 residues. Germline CDR1 and CDR2: GTSNPN and SVGIG (reference sequence). CDR3 in amino acids: CAWSPGREKLFF. The CDR3 region has the DNA TGTGCCTGGAGCCCTGGTCGGGAAAAACTGTTTTTT.

The chain joins TRBV4-3 to TRBJ2-3, with TRBD1 matching 9 bases. Germline V gene sequence: CDR1 LGHNA, CDR2 YSLEER. The length of the CDR3 is 15 residues. V gave up 3 bases and J gave up 7 bases; unmatched junction bases: 8. CDR3 DNA sequence: TGCGCCAGCAGCCACGGGACAGGGTTCGTCAATACGCAGTATTTT. Translating it yields CASSHGTGFVNTQYF.

This clone was recorded once. The identical CDR3 is also encoded by other nucleotide sequences in the sample. The chain joins TRBV7-9 to TRBJ1-5; no reliable D call. CDR1 and CDR2 (germline): SEHNR, FQNEAQ (reference sequence). This CDR3 has 15 amino acids. V lost 5 bases to trimming and J lost 1 base, with 12 bases between them. The CDR3: CASSTEGASNQPQHF. The CDR3 coding sequence is TGTGCCAGCAGCACCGAGGGAGCGAGCAATCAGCCCCAGCATTTT.

The J gene is TRBJ2-1, the V gene TRBV14; 8 bases line up with TRBD2. V dropped 3 bases and J dropped 0; count of bases not matched to a gene: 4. CDR3 length equals 16 residues. In germline, CDR1 is SGHDN, CDR2 FVKESK. The CDR3 reads CASSHASGSSYNEQFF. In nucleotides, the CDR3 is TGTGCCAGCAGCCACGCGAGCGGGAGCTCCTACAATGAGCAGTTCTTC.

V gene TRBV4-3 combines with J gene TRBJ1-3; D not resolved. The CDR3 length is 12 residues. Germline CDR1 and CDR2: LGHNA and YSLEER. The V end was cut by 0 bases, the J end by 7 bases, with 4 bases between. The CDR3 bases are TGCGCCAGCAGCCAAGAATCGAACACCATATATTTT. Its translation: CASSQESNTIYF.

This clone was recorded only once. The chain combines TRBV15 with TRBJ1-2; 9 bases fit TRBD1. Germline values: CDR1 LNHNV, CDR2 YYDKDF (reference sequence). Germline trimming cut 4 bases from V and 12 bases from J; bases unmatched to any gene: 15. The CDR3 covers 15 residues. The CDR3 loop is CATSIHRTGADFNTF. In nucleotides, the CDR3 is TGTGCCACCAGCATCCACCGGACAGGGGCGGATTTCAACACCTTC.

V usage is TRBV14 and J usage is TRBJ2-1; 9 bases fit TRBD2. The CDR3 is made up of 17 amino acids. The trim removed 0 bases at V and 3 bases at J, leaving 6 bases unmatched. In germline, CDR1 is SGHDN, CDR2 FVKESK. CDR3 sequence reads: CASSQEEASGIYNEQFF. The CDR3 bases are TGTGCCAGCAGCCAAGAAGAAGCTAGCGGGATCTACAATGAGCAGTTCTTC.

CDR3: CASSLPDLNNEQFF. In nucleotides, the CDR3 is TGTGCCAGCAGCTTACCGGACTTAAACAATGAGCAGTTCTTC. The chain carries TRBV11-3 and TRBJ2-1, with D perhaps matching TRBD2 (5 bases). Looked up from germline, CDR1 is SGHNT and CDR2 is YENEEA. CDR3 length equals 14 residues. Trimming left V 2 bases short and J 5 bases short, with 10 bases between.

This clone was recorded once. This chain joins TRBV30 and TRBJ1-2, with a weak D call TRBD1 (6 bases). Germline CDR1 reads GTSNPN; CDR2 reads SVGIG (reference sequence). The CDR3 spans 13 residues. V shed 4 bases and J shed 5 bases, with 14 bases lying between them. CDR3 nucleotide sequence: TGTGCCTGGACTTGGACAGCAGGGTATGGCTACACCTTC. Its translation is CAWTWTAGYGYTF.

The rearrangement uses TRBV7-9 and TRBJ2-1; 10 bases fit TRBD1. Per the germline V gene, CDR1 is SEHNR and CDR2 is FQNEAQ (reference sequence). The CDR3 runs to 16 residues. Trimming at V came to 5 bases and at J to 2 bases, leaving 6 bases not matched to a gene. CDR3 DNA sequence: TGTGCCAGCAGCCCGCGGGACAGGGGTCCCTACAATGAGCAGTTCTTC. Residues: CASSPRDRGPYNEQFF.

The rearrangement links TRBV27 to TRBJ2-2, with D possibly matching TRBD1 (5 bases). Germline CDR1 MNHEY, CDR2 SMNVEV (reference sequence). V lost 3 bases and J 5 bases, leaving 7 bases between the germline ends. The CDR3 runs 13 residues. The CDR3 is CASSFQGTGELFF. The CDR3 DNA reads TGTGCCAGCAGTTTCCAGGGTACCGGGGAGCTGTTTTTT.

The V gene is TRBV25-1, the J gene TRBJ1-2; 7 bases agree with TRBD1. The V gene end was trimmed by 5 bases and the J gene end by 4 bases; junction bases not matched to a gene: 10. CDR3 length: 15 amino acids. Germline V CDR1 and CDR2: MGHDK, SYGVNS. CDR3 sequence (DNA): TGTGCCAGCAGTTCTAGGGGAGGGACAGCCTATGGCTACACCTTC. This sequence encodes CASSSRGGTAYGYTF.

This rearrangement joins TRBV4-3 to TRBJ2-7, with D possibly matching TRBD2 (6 bases). The V gene lost 1 base and the J gene lost 6 bases, with 16 bases spanning the gap. Germline V gene sequence: CDR1 LGHNA, CDR2 YSLEER. The CDR3 contains 15 residues. The CDR3 DNA is TGCGCCAGCAGCCAAGGGTTTGAGCGGGTTGGCGAGCAGTACTTC. Residues: CASSQGFERVGEQYF.

V gene TRBV5-6 combines with J gene TRBJ2-5; 7 bases align to TRBD1. CDR3 length equals 17 residues. The germline CDR1 and CDR2 sequences are SGHDT and YYEEEE. J lost 4 bases, V lost 1 base, and 13 bases had no gene match. The CDR3 here is CASSLWWDSTLPETQYF. In DNA, the CDR3 is TGTGCCAGCAGCTTGTGGTGGGACAGTACGCTCCCAGAGACCCAGTACTTC. The whole variable domain, filled in from reference TRBV5-6 and TRBJ2-5, reads DAGVTQSPTHLIKTRGQQVTLRCSPKSGHDTVSWYQQALGQGPQFIFQYYEEEERQRGNFPDRFSGHQFPNYSSELNVNALLLGDSALYLCASSLWWDSTLPETQYFGPGTRLLVL.

The J gene is TRBJ2-3, the V gene TRBV7-2; D call uncertain. Deletions cut 4 bases from V and 3 bases from J, with 8 bases between. The CDR3 sequence is 13 residues long. Germline V gene sequence: CDR1 SGHTA, CDR2 FQGNSA. DNA for the CDR3: TGTGCCAGCAGCTGGAAGGGAACAGATACGCAGTATTTT. Translated, it gives CASSWKGTDTQYF. The whole variable domain, remainder taken from reference TRBV7-2 and TRBJ2-3, is GAGVSQSPSNKVTEKGKDVELRCDPISGHTALYWYRQSLGQGLEFLIYFQGNSAPDKSGLPSDRFSAERTGGSVSTLTIQRTQQEDSAVYLCASSWKGTDTQYFGPGTRLTVL.

This chain connects TRBV28 to TRBJ1-1; 7 bases are a match to TRBD1. CDR1 is MDHEN and CDR2 is SYDVKM in the germline V gene. Losses at the gene ends were 6 bases for V and 3 bases for J; bases not matched to a gene: 16. This CDR3 has 17 residues. The CDR3 reads CASSFPKGAGMHTEAFF. As DNA, the CDR3 is TGTGCCAGCAGCTTTCCAAAGGGGGCAGGGATGCACACTGAAGCTTTCTTT.

This chain uses TRBV9 with TRBJ1-2; 8 bases line up with TRBD1. V lost 6 bases and J lost 8; bases outside the gene matches: 6. Germline CDR1 and CDR2: SGDLS and YYNGEE. This CDR3 contains 12 residues. CDR3 residues: CASTSGGDGYTF. CDR3 DNA: TGTGCCAGCACCTCAGGGGGCGACGGCTACACCTTC.

The chain couples TRBV28 to TRBJ1-5, with D possibly TRBD1 on 6 matching bases. Trimming removed 3 bases at V and 0 bases at J, with 9 bases between. Looked up from germline, CDR1 is MDHEN and CDR2 is SYDVKM. CDR3 length: 15 residues. The CDR3 is CASSLDSNSNQPQHF. The CDR3 nucleotides read TGTGCCAGCAGTTTGGACAGTAATAGCAATCAGCCCCAGCATTTT.

The chain employs TRBV28 and TRBJ1-2, with D possibly TRBD1 on 6 matching bases. V shed 1 base and J shed 0 bases, with 15 bases lying between them. This CDR3 is built from 17 residues. Germline values: CDR1 MDHEN, CDR2 SYDVKM. The DNA for the CDR3 is TGTGCCAGCAGTTTATACCTTGGACAGAGTGCTAACTATGGCTACACCTTC. Translation gives CASSLYLGQSANYGYTF.

The chain has TRBV5-1 and TRBJ2-7, with 8 nucleotides matching TRBD2. V was pared by 3 bases and J by 4 bases, with 9 bases of the junction left unmatched. The CDR3 runs 15 residues. The germline gives CDR1 SGHRS, CDR2 YFSETQ. This CDR3 reads CASSSAGLAGYEQYF. CDR3 nucleotide sequence: TGCGCCAGCAGCTCGGCGGGGCTAGCGGGTTACGAGCAGTACTTC. Variable domain in full (rest from reference TRBV5-1 and TRBJ2-7): KAGVTQTPRYLIKTRGQQVTLSCSPISGHRSVSWYQQTPGQGLQFLFEYFSETQRNKGNFPGRFSGRQFSNSRSEMNVSTLELGDSALYLCASSSAGLAGYEQYFGPGTRLTVT.